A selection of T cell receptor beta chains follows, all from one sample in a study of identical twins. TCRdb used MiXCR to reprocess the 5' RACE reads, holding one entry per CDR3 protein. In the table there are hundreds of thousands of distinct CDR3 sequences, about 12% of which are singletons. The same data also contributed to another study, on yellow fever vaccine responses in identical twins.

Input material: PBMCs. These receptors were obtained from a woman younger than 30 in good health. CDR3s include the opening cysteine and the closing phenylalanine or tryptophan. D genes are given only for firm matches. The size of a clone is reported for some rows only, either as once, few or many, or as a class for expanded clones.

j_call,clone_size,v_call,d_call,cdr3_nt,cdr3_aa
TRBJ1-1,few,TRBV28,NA,TGTGCCAGCACCCCTGGGAGCTCAAGGAACACTGAAGCTTTCTTT,CASTPGSSRNTEAFF
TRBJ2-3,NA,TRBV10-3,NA,TGTGCCATTCCAGGGCGTTTTGCAGATACGCAGTATTTT,CAIPGRFADTQYF
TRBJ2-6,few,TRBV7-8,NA,TGTGCCAGCGCATACATCTCTGGGGCCAACGTCCTGACTTTC,CASAYISGANVLTF
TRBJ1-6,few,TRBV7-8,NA,TGTGCCAGCAGCTCCGGGACTTTAATCTATAATTCACCCCTCCACTTT,CASSSGTLIYNSPLHF
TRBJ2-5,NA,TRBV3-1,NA,TGTGCCAGCAGCCAAGCTCCCCCAACGTACCAAGAGACCCAGTACTTC,CASSQAPPTYQETQYF
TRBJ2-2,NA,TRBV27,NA,TGTGCCAGCAGAAGATACCCGGGCCTCAATCCCGGGGAGCTGTTTTTT,CASRRYPGLNPGELFF
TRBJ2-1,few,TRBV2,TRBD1,TGTGCCAGCAGTGTTCAGGGGGCGAAGGCCGAGCAGTTCTTC,CASSVQGAKAEQFF
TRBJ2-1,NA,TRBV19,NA,TGTGCCAGTAGTATATGGTACAATGAGCAGTTCTTC,CASSIWYNEQFF
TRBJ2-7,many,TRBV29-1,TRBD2,TGCAGCGTTGAGGTCGGGGGACTAGCGGGAGTATCCTACGAGCAGTACTTC,CSVEVGGLAGVSYEQYF
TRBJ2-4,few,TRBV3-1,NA,TGTGCCAGCAGCCTGGCATTAGCCAAAAACATTCAGTACTTC,CASSLALAKNIQYF
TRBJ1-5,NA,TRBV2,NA,TGTGCCAGCCGAGATTTGGATCAGCCCCAGCATTTT,CASRDLDQPQHF
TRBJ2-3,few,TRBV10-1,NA,TGCGCCAGCAGTGAGGGACACCCAAGCACAGATACGCAGTATTTT,CASSEGHPSTDTQYF
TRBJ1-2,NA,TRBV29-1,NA,TGCAGTGTCGGCGGTGTGGGGGGCCATGGCTACACCTTC,CSVGGVGGHGYTF
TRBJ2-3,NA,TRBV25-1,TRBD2,TGTGCCAGCAGTGAATCCGGGACTAGCGGGAGAGCAGATACGCAGTATTTT,CASSESGTSGRADTQYF
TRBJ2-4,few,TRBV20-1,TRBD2,TGCAGTGCTAGAGGGGGACTAGCGTTAGCCAAAAACATTCAGTACTTC,CSARGGLALAKNIQYF
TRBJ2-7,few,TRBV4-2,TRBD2,TGTGCCAGCAGCCAAGAGGCAGGGGCGGGAGGGGACTACGAGCAGTACTTC,CASSQEAGAGGDYEQYF
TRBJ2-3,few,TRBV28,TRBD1,TGTGCCAGCACCCCCTCCCCGGGACAGGCTTCAGATACGCAGTATTTT,CASTPSPGQASDTQYF
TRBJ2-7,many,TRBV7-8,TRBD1,TGTGCCAGCAGCTTAGTTACAGGGGAATACGAGCAGTACTTC,CASSLVTGEYEQYF
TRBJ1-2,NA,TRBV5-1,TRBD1,TGCGCCAGCAGCTCCGGGACAGGGGGACATGGCTACACCTTC,CASSSGTGGHGYTF
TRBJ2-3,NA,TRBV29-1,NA,TGCAGCGTTTTTCAATCAGTTAGCACAGATACGCAGTATTTT,CSVFQSVSTDTQYF
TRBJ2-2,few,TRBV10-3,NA,TGTGCCATCGCCGGGACACAGTCTACCGGGGAGCTGTTTTTT,CAIAGTQSTGELFF
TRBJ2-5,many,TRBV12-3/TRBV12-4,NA,TGTGCCAGCAGTTTACTACAAGAGACCCAGTACTTC,CASSLLQETQYF
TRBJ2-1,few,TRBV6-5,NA,TGTGCCAGCAGTTCGGAAGTCCCAGGGTGGCATGAGCAGTTCTTC,CASSSEVPGWHEQFF
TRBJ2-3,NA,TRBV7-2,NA,TGTGCCAGCAGCGCAAGGGCGGGAGATACGCAGTATTTT,CASSARAGDTQYF
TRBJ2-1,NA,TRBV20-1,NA,TGCAGTGCTAGAGATTTATACTCCTACAATGAGCAGTTCTTC,CSARDLYSYNEQFF
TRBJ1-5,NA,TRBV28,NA,TGTGCCAGCAATCTCGGACCGGGCAATCAGCCCCAGCATTTT,CASNLGPGNQPQHF
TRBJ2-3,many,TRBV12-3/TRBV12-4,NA,TGTGCCAGCGGCCCTTTGGCTGATACGCAGTATTTT,CASGPLADTQYF
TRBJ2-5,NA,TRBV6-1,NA,TGTGCCAGCAGCGCCGTAGTTGGGGGCCAAGAGACCCAGTACTTC,CASSAVVGGQETQYF
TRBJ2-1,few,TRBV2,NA,TGTGCCAGCACCCATGTAGGTGACAGTCCATACAATCAGCAGTTCTTC,CASTHVGDSPYNQQFF
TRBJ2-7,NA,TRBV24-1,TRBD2,TGTGCCACCAGTACTAGCGGGGGCGAGCAGTACTTC,CATSTSGGEQYF
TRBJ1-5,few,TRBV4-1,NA,TGCGCCAGCAGCCAACTGACAGTCGGGAGCAATCAGCCCCAGCATTTT,CASSQLTVGSNQPQHF
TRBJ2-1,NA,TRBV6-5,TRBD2,TGTGCCAGCAGTTACTCTCTAGCGGATTCCTACAATGAGCAGTTCTTC,CASSYSLADSYNEQFF
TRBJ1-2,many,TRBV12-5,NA,TGTGCTAGTGGTTTGGTAGTGGATTCCTATGGCTACACCTTC,CASGLVVDSYGYTF
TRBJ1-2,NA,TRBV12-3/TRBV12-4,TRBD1,TGTGCCAGCAGGGGGACAGGTACTAACTATGGCTACACCTTC,CASRGTGTNYGYTF
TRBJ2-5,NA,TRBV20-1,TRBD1,TGCAGTGCTAGGGACAGGGCCCAGTACTTC,CSARDRAQYF
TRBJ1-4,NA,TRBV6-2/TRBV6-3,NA,TGTGCCAGCAGTTACTCGCTCAGGGCGGTTGCAACTAATGAAAAACTGTTTTTT,CASSYSLRAVATNEKLFF
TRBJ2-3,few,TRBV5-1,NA,TGCGCCAGCAGCTTGGCCGGCTCGGGGCCGCAGTATTTT,CASSLAGSGPQYF
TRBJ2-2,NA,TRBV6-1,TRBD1,TGTGCCAGCAGTGAATCCCGACAGGGGGCGAGGACCGGGGAGCTGTTTTTT,CASSESRQGARTGELFF
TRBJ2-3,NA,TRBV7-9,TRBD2,TGTGCCAGCAGCTTATCCGGACTAGCGGGATCCACAGATACGCAGTATTTT,CASSLSGLAGSTDTQYF
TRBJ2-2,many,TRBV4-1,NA,TGCGCCAGCAGTCACCGGGGAGGTGGGACCGGGGAGCTGTTTTTT,CASSHRGGGTGELFF
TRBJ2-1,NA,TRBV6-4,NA,TGTGCCAGCAGCGCTACTAATGAGGGGCACGAGCAGTTCTTC,CASSATNEGHEQFF
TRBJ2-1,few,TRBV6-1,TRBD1,TGTGCCAGCAGAAGGGGACAGGGTAATAATGAGCAGTTCTTC,CASRRGQGNNEQFF
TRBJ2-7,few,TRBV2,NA,TGTGCCAGCAGTACTGACACGGGTCGGGACGAGCAGTACTTC,CASSTDTGRDEQYF